This passage covers 17 T cell receptor beta chains from one sample sequenced in a study of OX40 agonist ivuxolimab in advanced cancers. TCRdb keeps only in-frame clones here, not all; method: immunoSEQ multiplex PCR. The table lists tens of thousands of clones, around 80% of them singletons, with around an eighth in the top ten. The sample was CD4+ or CD8+ T cells sorted from blood, taken in a trial of the OX40 agonist ivuxolimab. The origin of the receptors is an adult with an advanced solid tumor such as melanoma, head and neck, liver or kidney cancer.

This clone was counted once. This sequence joins TRBV20-1 and TRBJ2-3, with D perhaps matching TRBD2 (5 bases). V was clipped by 3 bases and J by 14 bases, with 15 bases between them. Germline V gene lookup returns CDR1 DFQATT and CDR2 SNEGSKA (reference sequence). The CDR3 runs to 11 residues. Here the CDR3 DNA reads TGCAGTGCTAGTTTGGACGGGGTTCCGTATTTT. Its protein is CSASLDGVPYF.

This chain links TRBV19 with TRBJ2-1, with D perhaps being TRBD1 or TRBD2 (5 bases each). The CDR3 runs 11 residues. V lost 5 bases to trimming and J lost 12 bases, with 11 bases between them. Germline V lookup: CDR1 LNHDA, CDR2 SQIVND (reference sequence). CDR3 sequence: CASSSMGPQFF. CDR3 DNA: TGTGCCAGTAGTTCCATGGGACCGCAGTTCTTC.

The chain has TRBV2 and TRBJ1-3; tentative D call: TRBD1 (6 bases). CDR1 and CDR2 (germline): SNHLY, FYNNEI. Between the trimmed V and J ends, which lost 7 bases and 0 bases, there was a span of 16 bases. This CDR3 is 16 amino acids long. The CDR3 DNA follows: TGTGCCAGCACCCCAGGGGTATTCCTCTCTGGAAACACCATATATTTT. Amino acids: CASTPGVFLSGNTIYF.

The chain combines TRBV7-9 with TRBJ2-2; D might be TRBD1 or TRBD2, each matching 5 bases. Trimming took 5 bases from V and 2 from J, leaving 12 bases between them. Germline V gives CDR1 SEHNR, CDR2 FQNEAQ (reference sequence). This CDR3 is 15 amino acids long. The CDR3 DNA reads as TGTGCCAGCAGCCCAGGGAGAACCAACACCGGGGAGCTGTTTTTT. Translation: CASSPGRTNTGELFF.

This clone has more than one count but fewer than ten. V and J are TRBV29-1 and TRBJ1-4; possible D gene TRBD1, 5 bases. Germline assignment: CDR1 SQVTM and CDR2 ANQGSEA. The V gene lost 4 bases and the J gene lost 7 bases, with 19 bases spanning the gap. The CDR3 is 15 residues long. CDR3 bases: TGCAGCGTTGTTAATGAGCAGGGAAGGGCTGAAAAACTGTTTTTT. This encodes CSVVNEQGRAEKLFF.

The rearrangement links TRBV7-9 to TRBJ2-1, with a tentative D call TRBD2 (7 bases). Trimming removed 0 bases at V and 5 bases at J, with 11 bases between. Germline CDR1 SEHNR, CDR2 FQNEAQ (reference sequence). The CDR3 spans 15 residues. CDR3 nucleotide sequence: TGTGCCAGCAGCTTAGCGGGGGGGCGCGACAATGAGCAGTTCTTC. It specifies CASSLAGGRDNEQFF.

V gene TRBV19 combines with J gene TRBJ2-1; D remains ambiguous. The germline V gene encodes CDR1 LNHDA and CDR2 SQIVND (reference sequence). V lost 7 bases and J lost 2, with 12 bases in between. CDR3 length equals 14 residues. Here the CDR3 DNA reads TGTGCCAGTATGGGCAGGCCGACCTACAATGAGCAGTTCTTC. Protein product: CASMGRPTYNEQFF. The full variable domain, with the rest looked up from reference TRBV19 and TRBJ2-1, is DGGITQSPKYLFRKEGQNVTLSCEQNLNHDAMYWYRQDPGQGLRLIYYSQIVNDFQKGDIAEGYSVSREKKESFPLTVTSAQKNPTAFYLCASMGRPTYNEQFFGPGTRLTVL.

Details on this clone: At one end the junction does not follow the germline gene, possibly because of a read error. The chain combines TRBV5-6 with TRBJ1-2; possible D gene TRBD1, 5 bases. This CDR3 contains 12 residues. Germline V gene sequence: CDR1 SGHDT, CDR2 YYEEEE. The CDR3 spells CASSLEGRGCTF. In DNA form, the CDR3 reads TGTGCCAGCAGCTTGGAGGGGCGCGGCTGCACCTTC.

The V call is TRBV4-3, the J call TRBJ2-1, with 11 bases matching TRBD2. CDR1 and CDR2 (germline): LGHNA, YSLEER. After removal of 1 base from V and 3 bases from J, the junction contained 11 bases not matched to a gene. The CDR3 extends over 19 amino acids. The CDR3 reads CASSQVAFGGTSGYNEQFF. The CDR3 nucleotides are TGCGCCAGCAGCCAAGTTGCCTTCGGCGGGACTAGCGGCTACAATGAGCAGTTCTTC.

CDR3 loop: CASSQAGQPNQPQHF. The CDR3 DNA is TGTGCCAGCAGCCAGGCCGGGCAGCCAAATCAGCCCCAGCATTTT. This chain joins TRBV7-2 and TRBJ1-5, with D unresolved. Germline assignment: CDR1 SGHTA and CDR2 FQGNSA. CDR3 length equals 15 residues. Trimming took 5 bases from V and 4 from J, leaving 15 bases between them. The full variable domain, completed using reference TRBV7-2 and TRBJ1-5, is GAGVSQSPSNKVTEKGKDVELRCDPISGHTALYWYRQSLGQGLEFLIYFQGNSAPDKSGLPSDRFSAERTGGSVSTLTIQRTQQEDSAVYLCASSQAGQPNQPQHFGDGTRLSIL.

The rearrangement uses TRBV6-5 and TRBJ2-7; no reliable D call. Trimming removed 0 bases from V and 3 bases from J, with 6 bases in between. The CDR3 contains 13 residues. Per the germline V gene, CDR1 is MNHEY and CDR2 is SVGAGI. The CDR3 nucleotides are TGTGCCAGCAGTTACTCGGGTGTCTACGAGCAGTACTTC. Translation gives CASSYSGVYEQYF.

This chain connects TRBV5-5 to TRBJ2-1; TRBD1 is a possible D gene (5 bases). The CDR3 is made up of 15 amino acids. The germline gives CDR1 SGHKS, CDR2 YYEKEE (reference sequence). Deletions cut 3 bases from V and 0 bases from J, with 10 bases between. CDR3 sequence: CASSSTADSYNEQFF. CDR3 bases: TGTGCCAGCAGCTCGACAGCCGACTCCTACAATGAGCAGTTCTTC. Combining the CDR3 with reference TRBV5-5 and TRBJ2-1 gives the whole variable domain DAGVTQSPTHLIKTRGQQVTLRCSPISGHKSVSWYQQVLGQGPQFIFQYYEKEERGRGNFPDRFSARQFPNYSSELNVNALLLGDSALYLCASSSTADSYNEQFFGPGTRLTVL.

V gene TRBV6-5 combines with J gene TRBJ2-3; D is undetermined. From germline, CDR1 is MNHEY and CDR2 SVGAGI. V was clipped by 6 bases and J by 4 bases, with 11 bases between them. The CDR3 loop spans 13 amino acids. This CDR3 is CASRTPSPDTQYF. Here the CDR3 DNA reads TGTGCCAGCAGAACCCCCAGCCCAGATACGCAGTATTTT.

This chain connects TRBV12-5 to TRBJ2-1, with 10 bases matching TRBD2. This CDR3 region has 12 residues. Germline CDR1 and CDR2: LGHNT and FRNRAP. The ends lost 10 bases at V and 8 bases at J; junction bases unmatched: 5. The DNA of the CDR3 is TGTGCTAAGGGACTAGCGAGGTATGAGCAGTTCTTC. Translating gives CAKGLARYEQFF. Variable domain in full (rest from reference TRBV12-5 and TRBJ2-1): DARVTQTPRHKVTEMGQEVTMRCQPILGHNTVFWYRQTMMQGLELLAYFRNRAPLDDSGMPKDRFSAEMPDATLATLKIQPSEPRDSAVYFCAKGLARYEQFFGPGTRLTVL.

The chain carries TRBV5-4 and TRBJ2-7; the D call may be TRBD1 or TRBD2 (5 bases each). Trimming shortened V by 4 bases and J by 2 bases, and 16 bases separated the two germline ends. The CDR3 is 15 amino acids. Germline lookup yields CDR1 SGHNT and CDR2 YYREEE (reference sequence). CDR3 in amino acids: CASSLPGPGPYEQYF. The DNA of the CDR3 is TGTGCCAGCAGCCTCCCGGGCCCGGGGCCCTACGAGCAGTACTTC.

This rearrangement joins TRBV18 to TRBJ2-3; 9 positions match TRBD1. The germline V gene encodes CDR1 KGHSH and CDR2 LQKENI. Germline trimming cut 3 bases from V and 5 bases from J; bases unmatched to any gene: 6. The CDR3 contains 15 residues. The CDR3 spells CASSPTGQGIDTQYF. The CDR3 DNA is TGTGCCAGCTCACCCACCGGACAGGGGATAGATACGCAGTATTTT.

This chain uses TRBV7-9 with TRBJ2-5; D is unresolved. The CDR3 spans 16 residues. In germline, CDR1 is SEHNR, CDR2 FQNEAQ (reference sequence). Trimming took 5 bases from V and 0 from J, leaving 16 bases between them. For the CDR3, the DNA is TGTGCCAGCAGCATAGTCCGAACTCAGGACCAAGAGACCCAGTACTTC. Protein sequence: CASSIVRTQDQETQYF.